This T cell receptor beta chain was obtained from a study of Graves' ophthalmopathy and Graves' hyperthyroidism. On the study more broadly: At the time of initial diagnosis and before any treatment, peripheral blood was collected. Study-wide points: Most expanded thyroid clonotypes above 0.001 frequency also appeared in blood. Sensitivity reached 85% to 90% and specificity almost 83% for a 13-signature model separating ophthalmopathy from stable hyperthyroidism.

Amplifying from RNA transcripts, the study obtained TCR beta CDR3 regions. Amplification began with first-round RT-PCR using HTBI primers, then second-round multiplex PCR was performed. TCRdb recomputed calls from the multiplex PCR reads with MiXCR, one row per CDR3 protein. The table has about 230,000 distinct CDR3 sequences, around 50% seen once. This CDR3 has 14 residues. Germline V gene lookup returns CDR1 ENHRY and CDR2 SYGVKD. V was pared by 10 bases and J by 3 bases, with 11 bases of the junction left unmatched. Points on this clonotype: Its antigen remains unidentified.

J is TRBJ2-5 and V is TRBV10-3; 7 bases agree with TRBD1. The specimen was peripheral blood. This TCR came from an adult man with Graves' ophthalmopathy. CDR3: CASSSRDSKETQYF. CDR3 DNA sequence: TGTGCCAGCAGCAGCCGGGACAGCAAAGAGACCCAGTACTTC.